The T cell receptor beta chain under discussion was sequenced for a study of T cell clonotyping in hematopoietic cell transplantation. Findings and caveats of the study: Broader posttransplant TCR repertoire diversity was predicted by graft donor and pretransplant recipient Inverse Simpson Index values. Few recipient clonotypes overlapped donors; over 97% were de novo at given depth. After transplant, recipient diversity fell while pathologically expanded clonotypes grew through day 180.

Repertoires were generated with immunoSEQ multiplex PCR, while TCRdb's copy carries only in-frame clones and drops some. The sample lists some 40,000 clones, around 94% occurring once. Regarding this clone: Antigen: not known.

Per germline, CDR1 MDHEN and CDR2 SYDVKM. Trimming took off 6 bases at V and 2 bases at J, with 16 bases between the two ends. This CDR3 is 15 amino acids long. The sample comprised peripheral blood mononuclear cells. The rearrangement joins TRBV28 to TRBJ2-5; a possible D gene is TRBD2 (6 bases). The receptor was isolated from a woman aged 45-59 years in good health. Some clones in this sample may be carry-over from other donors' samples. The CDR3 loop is CASRGDSGGQETQYF. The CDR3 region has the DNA TGTGCCAGCAGGGGGGACTCGGGCGGGCAAGAGACCCAGTACTTC.